The 14 T cell receptor beta chains listed next were all sequenced from one sample in a study of CD8+ T cells in alopecia areata. Treatment meaning: oral pan-JAK inhibitor, 5-10 mg twice daily. RNA, once extracted, was reverse transcribed into cDNA for use as the sequencing template. Sequencing was performed with immunoSEQ multiplex PCR; in TCRdb, only in-frame clones are kept and a portion is missing. The profile shows around 270,000 clones, roughly 64% of them singletons. The sample was CD4+ T cells sorted from blood, taken at week 24, from a patient treated with tofacitinib. Receptors were obtained from a human donor with alopecia areata.

Only one count was recorded for this clone. The rearrangement joins TRBV27 to TRBJ1-1; 9 bases align to TRBD1. With V trimmed by 5 bases and J by 1 base, 5 bases remained unmatched. From germline, CDR1 is MNHEY and CDR2 SMNVEV (reference sequence). The CDR3 loop spans 15 amino acids. The CDR3 DNA reads as TGTGCCAGCAGTACGGCGACAGGGGGGAACACTGAAGCTTTCTTT. Protein sequence: CASSTATGGNTEAFF.

V and J are TRBV7-8 and TRBJ2-7; the D is unclear. The CDR3 totals 11 residues. V dropped 5 bases and J dropped 7 bases, with 9 bases sitting between them. Germline V lookup: CDR1 SGHVS, CDR2 FQNEAQ. CDR3 amino acids: CASSPIREQYF. The CDR3 DNA is TGTGCCAGCAGCCCAATACGGGAGCAGTACTTC.

Notes on this clone: A junction boundary mismatches the germline segment, possibly from a read error. The J gene is TRBJ1-2, the V gene TRBV4-1, with a tentative D call TRBD1 (5 bases). The CDR3 spans 14 residues. Germline V gene sequence: CDR1 MGHRA, CDR2 YSYEKL. This chain's CDR3 is CASSQDPPGGGKYF. DNA of the CDR3: TGCGCCAGCAGCCAAGACCCACCCGGTGGGGGGAAATACTTC.

This sequence joins TRBV30 and TRBJ2-5; D is unresolved. TRBJ2-7 explains the end of the DNA better; the J call may be wrong. Germline V CDR1 and CDR2: GTSNPN, SVGIG (reference sequence). The CDR3 length is 11 residues. The CDR3 nucleotides read TGTGCCTGCACAGTCTTCTACGAGCAGTACTTC. This gives the protein CACTVFYEQYF.

This rearrangement joins TRBV4-3 to TRBJ1-4; D perhaps matches TRBD1 (5 bases). The CDR3 has 14 amino acids. Germline assignment: CDR1 LGHNA and CDR2 YSLEER. Trimming cost V 0 bases and J 13 bases, with 15 bases left between them. The CDR3 region is CASSQESQGGRLFF. The CDR3 region has the DNA TGCGCCAGCAGCCAAGAAAGCCAGGGAGGTCGACTGTTTTTT.

The chain is built from TRBV2 and TRBJ1-2; 8 bases are a match to TRBD1. V gave up 2 bases and J gave up 5 bases; unmatched junction bases: 1. Germline lookup yields CDR1 SNHLY and CDR2 FYNNEI. The CDR3 is made up of 13 amino acids. The CDR3 region has the DNA TGTGCCAGCAGTGAACAGGGGGCGTATGGCTACACCTTC. Amino acids: CASSEQGAYGYTF.

The chain couples TRBV29-1 to TRBJ2-7; D is unresolved. Germline V lookup: CDR1 SQVTM, CDR2 ANQGSEA. Trimming removed 1 base at V and 2 bases at J, with 6 bases between. The CDR3 has 12 amino acids. CDR3 protein: CSVEGQTYEQYF. The CDR3 nucleotides read TGCAGCGTTGAAGGGCAGACCTACGAGCAGTACTTC.

The V call is TRBV4-1, the J call TRBJ2-3, with TRBD2 identical over 14 bases. Germline lookup yields CDR1 MGHRA and CDR2 YSYEKL. With V trimmed by 2 bases and J by 4 bases, 11 bases remained unmatched. The CDR3 consists of 19 residues. Here the CDR3 reads CASSQRTSGGFSVPDTQYF. CDR3 nucleotide sequence: TGCGCCAGCAGCCAACGGACTAGCGGGGGGTTCAGCGTTCCAGATACGCAGTATTTT.

This clone was detected a few times. The CDR3 spells CASSHPRGGRNNQPQHF. The CDR3 nucleotides read TGCGCCAGCAGCCATCCACGGGGGGGAAGGAACAATCAGCCCCAGCATTTT. The chain combines TRBV4-1 with TRBJ1-5, with a weak D call TRBD1 (5 bases). CDR3 length: 17 amino acids. V dropped 3 bases and J dropped 3 bases, with 18 bases sitting between them. Germline CDR1 and CDR2: MGHRA and YSYEKL.

This rearrangement joins TRBV29-1 to TRBJ2-1; 11 nucleotides line up with TRBD2. Looked up from germline, CDR1 is SQVTM and CDR2 is ANQGSEA. The CDR3 sequence is 15 residues long. The J segment lost 3 bases and the V segment lost 6 bases, leaving 7 bases of the junction unmatched. Written as DNA, the CDR3 is TGCAGCGTGGGACCTCTAGCGGGGGGCTACAATGAGCAGTTCTTC. Translation gives CSVGPLAGGYNEQFF.

V gene TRBV2 combines with J gene TRBJ2-1, with D perhaps matching TRBD1 (6 bases). From germline, CDR1 is SNHLY and CDR2 FYNNEI. This CDR3 has 14 amino acids. V lost 8 bases and J lost 7, with 18 bases in between. CDR3 residues: CASVTGLVGNEQFF. The CDR3 DNA sequence: TGTGCCAGCGTAACAGGGTTGGTTGGGAATGAGCAGTTCTTC.

This clone was counted only a few times. The chain uses TRBV7-2 and TRBJ1-1, with D uncertain. V was shortened by 3 bases and J by 3 bases, with 11 bases between the two germline ends. From germline, CDR1 is SGHTA and CDR2 FQGNSA. This CDR3 spans 14 amino acids. CDR3 bases: TGTGCCAGCAGCTTGACGGTATGGGACACTGAAGCTTTCTTT. Translation gives CASSLTVWDTEAFF.

This rearrangement joins TRBV30 to TRBJ1-1; TRBD1 might be the D (6 bases). The germline V and J ends were trimmed by 4 bases and 11 bases, with 14 bases remaining between them. This CDR3 region has 11 residues. Per germline, CDR1 GTSNPN and CDR2 SVGIG (reference sequence). Written as DNA, the CDR3 is TGTGCCTGGAACGGGGGCGCGGGTGCTTTCTTT. Translation: CAWNGGAGAFF. Drawing the rest from reference TRBV30 and TRBJ1-1, the complete variable domain is SQTIHQWPATLVQPVGSPLSLECTVEGTSNPNLYWYRQAAGRGLQLLFYSVGIGQISSEVPQNLSASRPQDRQFILSSKKLLLSDSGFYLCAWNGGAGAFFGQGTRLTVV.

The V gene is TRBV30, the J gene TRBJ1-6; TRBD1 might be the D (5 bases). Germline values: CDR1 GTSNPN, CDR2 SVGIG (reference sequence). The germline V and J ends were trimmed by 4 bases and 7 bases, with 11 bases remaining between them. CDR3 length: 13 residues. DNA for the CDR3: TGTGCCTGGAAGGGCAGGGAGAATTCACCCCTCCACTTT. It specifies CAWKGRENSPLHF.